This T cell receptor (beta chain) was recovered during a study of breast tumors, draining lymph nodes, adjacent tissues. The lymph nodes were axillary draining lymph nodes from breast cancer patients. TCRdb recomputed calls from the multiplex PCR reads with MiXCR, one row per CDR3 protein. There are some 130,000 distinct CDR3 sequences in the sample; 20% occur only once, and over 3% lies in the top ten. The V gene lost 2 bases and the J gene lost 0 bases, with 8 bases spanning the gap. This CDR3 has 14 amino acids. Germline values: CDR1 SGHTA, CDR2 FQGNSA. The chain recombines TRBV7-2 with TRBJ2-7; D gene uncertain. The sample comprised axillary lymph node tissue. This receptor was obtained from a female donor with breast cancer. Some clones in this sample may be carry-over from other donors' samples. The DNA of the CDR3 is TGTGCCAGCAGCTTAATGGGTAGCTCCTACGAGCAGTACTTC. The encoded protein is CASSLMGSSYEQYF.